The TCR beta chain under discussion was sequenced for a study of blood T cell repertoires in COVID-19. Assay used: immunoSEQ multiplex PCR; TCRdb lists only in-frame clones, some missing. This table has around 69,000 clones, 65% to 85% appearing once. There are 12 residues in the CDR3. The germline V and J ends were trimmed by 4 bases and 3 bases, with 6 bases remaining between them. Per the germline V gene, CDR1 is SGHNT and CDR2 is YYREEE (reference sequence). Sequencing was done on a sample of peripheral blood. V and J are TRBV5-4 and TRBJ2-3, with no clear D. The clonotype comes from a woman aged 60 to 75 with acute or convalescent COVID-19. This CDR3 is CASSPDTDTQYF. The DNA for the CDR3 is TGTGCCAGCAGCCCAGATACAGATACGCAGTATTTT.